This TCR beta chain was retrieved from a study of T cell responses to AZD1222 COVID-19 vaccine. Clones were sequenced by immunoSEQ multiplex PCR, and TCRdb holds only the in-frame ones, with some missing. The sample includes some 90,000 clones, 70% to 90% seen only once; the top ten take about a fifth. In its sample, this clone was seen a few times. Antigen unknown. Trimming stripped 0 bases from V and 7 bases from J, with 13 bases between. From germline, CDR1 is LGHNA and CDR2 YSLEER. CDR3 length: 16 amino acids. Points from the study as a whole: Clonal diversity may have been underestimated, and the donors were mostly white British, with more females than males. At 160-218 and 743-854, vaccine-associated CD4 TCRs were dominant, and they spanned spike. The repertoires were collected only after the peak T cell response.

The clonotype comes from an adult in good health. The chain links TRBV4-3 to TRBJ1-6; tentative D call: TRBD1 (5 bases). Source: peripheral blood, taken on day 0 of AZD1222 vaccination. The CDR3 reads CASSQEWERGNSPLHF. The CDR3 DNA is TGCGCCAGCAGCCAAGAATGGGAGAGGGGCAATTCACCCCTCCACTTT.